This T cell receptor (beta chain) came from a study of graft-versus-host responses after intestinal transplantation (TCRdb year 2021). About the full investigation: Multivisceral, liver-intestinal, or isolated intestinal transplants were received by the recipients. Instead of going to the commercial service, samples from a few later patients were sequenced in-house on an Illumina MiSeq and processed with MiXCR. Graft-versus-host and host-versus-graft alloreactive T cell clones were tracked in the graft, circulation and bone marrow after intestinal transplantation using bulk TCR-beta CDR3 sequencing. A peak of at least 4% donor T cells among recipient peripheral blood mononuclear cells was the definition used for donor T cell macrochimerism. Alloreactive clones were identified by sequencing pre-transplant mixed lymphocyte reaction products and comparing these products with unstimulated pre-transplant donor and recipient T cells. Every recipient was given anti-thymocyte globulin induction, then maintenance tacrolimus and steroids for around three years. Of the roughly 26 intestinal transplant recipients enrolled in the cohort, one of whom was a retransplant, 3 patients without pretransplant specimens were excluded. Here is what the overall study found, with its caveats: The relatively low number and heterogeneity of intestinal transplant patients limited the conclusions. GvH clones were found in recipient bone marrow, and some of the GvH clones appeared earlier in ileal mucosa or blood, which is consistent with an intestinal mucosal origin. Early after transplant, peak levels of circulating GvH clones were associated with declines in HvG clones. In patients with donor T cell macrochimerism, the allografts had high GvH to HvG T cell clonal ratios.

Library preparation used the immunoSEQ multiplex PCR assay. For most patients, genomic DNA was isolated with the Qiagen DNeasy Blood and Tissue Kit and shipped frozen to Adaptive Biotechnologies for TCR sequencing. For most patients, genomic DNA was subjected to high-throughput TCR-beta CDR3 sequencing by Adaptive Biotechnologies. Concerning the study's data processing: TCR sequencing data for roughly 17 patients were retrieved from Adaptive's ImmunoSEQ software; a few other patients were processed with MiXCR and VDJtools. To correct CD4 versus CD8 sorting errors, sequences present in both subsets at a frequency ratio below 5:1 were removed. CDR3 nucleotide sequences shared by donor and recipient were removed because the origin of these sequences could not be assigned. To count as alloreactive, a clone needed at least 2-fold expansion over unstimulated cells and a minimum CFSE-low frequency of 0.002% (template counts) or 0.001% (read counts). A clone was considered mappable if detected in the sequenced pre-transplant spleen, lymph node, or MLR CFSE-low populations of the donor or recipient. The cumulative frequency of alloreactive clones was calculated as a percentage of all sequences, weighted by copy number. TCRdb obtained this table from immuneACCESS and retained in-frame rearrangements with V and J assigned. These tables miss some clones; where compared with another copy, unresolved V genes account for less than half of the shortfall, and the remainder is unexplained. That table is the source of V, J and clone size, and D and trimming were worked out from the DNA. The sample data list some 92,000 clones, and around 90% of these were observed just once. The biggest ten clones account for roughly 0.31% of the sample.

A word on this clone: Its antigen target is currently unknown. No much larger clone exists at a distance of one base, and base qualities are not known.

The sample's time point label, decoded: cells obtained before transplantation from donor or recipient. CD3+CD4+ and CD3+CD8+ populations were FACS-sorted from unstimulated pre-transplant donor and recipient cells taken from spleen or lymph nodes. Taken from the germline V gene (reference sequence), the CDR1 and CDR2 loops are SEHNR and FQNEAQ. Reading from cysteine to phenylalanine, the CDR3 counts 15 amino acids. Solely the CDR3 DNA is kept, with 45 bases framed from the first base. Trimming removed 5 bases from V and 0 bases from J, leaving 12 bases between the germline ends. The chain couples TRBV7-9 to TRBJ2-3; 5 matching bases give a weak D call of TRBD2. This sequence originates from a human donor who received an intestinal transplant. Sequencing was performed on unstimulated CD4+ T cells sorted from spleen or lymph node cells, taken before intestinal transplant. In nucleotide form, the sequence is TGTGCCAGCAGCCCACAGCGGCTCAGCACAGATACGCAGTATTTT. It translates to CASSPQRLSTDTQYF. Outside the CDR3, residues come from the reference TRBV7-9 and TRBJ2-3 proteins, so the full variable domain is: DTGVSQNPRHKITKRGQNVTFRCDPISEHNRLYWYRQTLGQGPEFLTYFQNEAQLEKSRLLSDRFSAERPKGSFSTLEIQRTEQGDSAMYLCASSPQRLSTDTQYFGPGTRLTVL.